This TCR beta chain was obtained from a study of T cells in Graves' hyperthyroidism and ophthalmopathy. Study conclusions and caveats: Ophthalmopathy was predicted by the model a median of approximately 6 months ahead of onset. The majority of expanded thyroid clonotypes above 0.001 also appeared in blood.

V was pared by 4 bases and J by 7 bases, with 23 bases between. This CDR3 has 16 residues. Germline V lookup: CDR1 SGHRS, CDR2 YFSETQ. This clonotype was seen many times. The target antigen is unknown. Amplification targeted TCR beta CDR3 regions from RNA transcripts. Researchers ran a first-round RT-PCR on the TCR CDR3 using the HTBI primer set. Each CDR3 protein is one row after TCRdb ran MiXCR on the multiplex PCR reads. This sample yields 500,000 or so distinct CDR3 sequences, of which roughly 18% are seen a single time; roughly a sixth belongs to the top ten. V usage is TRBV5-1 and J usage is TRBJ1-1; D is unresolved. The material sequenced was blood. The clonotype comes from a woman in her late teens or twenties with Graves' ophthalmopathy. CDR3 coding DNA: TGCGCCAGCAGCGTGACCGTCAGATCGGTGGTTGATGAAGCTTTCTTT. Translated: CASSVTVRSVVDEAFF.